This TCR beta chain emerged from a study of T cell changes during pregnancy in multiple sclerosis. Profiling relied on immunoSEQ multiplex PCR, and the TCRdb table lists in-frame clones only, not all of them. Found here are more than 45,000 clones, approximately 95% of them singletons; the top ten hold 0.45% to 0.55%. The CDR3 spans 15 residues. V was clipped by 0 bases and J by 7 bases; unmatched bases: 6. Germline CDR1 and CDR2: SGDLS and YYNGEE. This chain joins TRBV9 and TRBJ1-2; TRBD1 matches 10 bases. This sample comprised CD4+ T cells from peripheral blood mononuclear cells, obtained in the first trimester of pregnancy. The receptor comes from a female donor with multiple sclerosis, enrolled in a pregnancy study. The CDR3 loop is CASSVAGTGEVGYTF. The CDR3 DNA reads as TGTGCCAGCAGCGTAGCGGGGACAGGGGAGGTTGGCTACACCTTC.